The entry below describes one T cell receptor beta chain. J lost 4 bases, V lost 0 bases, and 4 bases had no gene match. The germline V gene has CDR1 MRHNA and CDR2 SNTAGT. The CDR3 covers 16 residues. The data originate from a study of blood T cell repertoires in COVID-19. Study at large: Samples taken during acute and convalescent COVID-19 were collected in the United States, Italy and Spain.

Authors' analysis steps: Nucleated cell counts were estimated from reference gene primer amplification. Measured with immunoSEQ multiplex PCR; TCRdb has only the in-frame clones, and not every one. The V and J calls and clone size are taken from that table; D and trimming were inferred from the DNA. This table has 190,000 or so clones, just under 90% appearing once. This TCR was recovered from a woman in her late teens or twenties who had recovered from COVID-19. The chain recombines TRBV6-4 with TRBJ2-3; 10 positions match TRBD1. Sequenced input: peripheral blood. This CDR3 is CASSDSETGGADTQYF. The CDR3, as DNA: TGTGCCAGCAGTGACTCTGAGACAGGGGGCGCAGATACGCAGTATTTT.